The sequence of this TCR beta chain was determined in a study of CD8 T cells in ankylosing spondylitis. A word on this clonotype: Its antigen is not known.

TCRdb re-derived calls from the 5' RACE reads in MiXCR, one entry per CDR3 protein. The sample lists hundreds of thousands of distinct CDR3 sequences; approximately 12% were seen once. The study's findings and limits: Within peripheral blood, clones linked to disease were CD8+ and relatively rare. Ankylosing spondylitis blood appeared to carry a characteristic TCR beta motif of roughly 8 highly homologous variants. Reactive arthritis synovial fluid and blood previously showed some of these motif variants.

Sample: blood, either unsorted or a sorted T cell fraction (not recorded which). The clonotype comes from a male donor with ankylosing spondylitis.

The CDR3: CATSDTTRGGETQYF. CDR3 sequence (DNA): TGTGCCACCAGTGACACCACGCGAGGAGGGGAGACCCAGTACTTC. The chain joins TRBV24-1 to TRBJ2-5; D may be TRBD2 (6 bases). Germline V gene lookup returns CDR1 KGHDR and CDR2 SFDVKD. V dropped 4 bases and J dropped 5 bases, with 16 bases sitting between them. The CDR3 contains 15 residues.